The T cell receptor beta chain described here comes from a study of immune heterogeneity within non-small cell lung tumors. Study-wide points: Identical dominant CDR3 beta clonotypes were found recurring across a patient's tumor sites, along with site-unique high-frequency clones.

The authors amplified TCR beta CDR3 by multiplex PCR with 32 V and 13 J primers. TCRdb itself ran the multiplex PCR reads through MiXCR, one entry per CDR3 protein. This repertoire shows roughly 15,000 distinct CDR3 sequences, roughly 29% found once; its top ten account for 12% to 15%. Turning to this clonotype: Its antigen remains unknown.

Genomic DNA extracted from bulk tumor tissue served as template. A total of 600 ng was used per sample. During surgery, several far-apart biopsies were obtained from every primary tumor. Patients underwent curative surgery for untreated, newly diagnosed non-small cell lung cancer. The sample consisted of lung tumor tissue. The receptor was isolated from a woman aged 50 to 65 with non-small cell lung cancer.

The CDR3 region is CASSPIPGEAISGNTIYF. The DNA of the CDR3 is TGTGCCAGCAGCCCAATCCCAGGGGAGGCGATCTCTGGAAACACCATATATTTT. V is TRBV7-9 and J is TRBJ1-3; D might be TRBD1 (6 bases). Per the germline V gene, CDR1 is SEHNR and CDR2 is FQNEAQ (reference sequence). The CDR3 sequence is 18 residues long. V was cut by 5 bases and J by 0 bases, with 20 bases left in between.